This is a list of T cell receptor beta chains from one sample in a study of T cell repertoires in cytomegalovirus infection. These TCRs' antigens remain unknown. One entry per CDR3 protein results from TCRdb running MiXCR on the reads. The sample lists 650,000 to 900,000 distinct CDR3 sequences, 30% to 35% seen once, with 9.5% to 15% in the top ten. The sample was cultured CD8+ T cells from PBMCs, taken from culture after CMV antigen stimulation. Receptors originate from a human donor in good health (CMV status not recorded). Some clones in this sample may be carry-over from other donors' samples. Both conserved end residues are part of each CDR3. A D gene is named only where the DNA matches it firmly. Only some rows state a clone size, as once, few, many or a class for expanded clones.

NA,NA,TRBJ1-1,TRBV12-3/TRBV12-4,TGTGCCAGCAGCCAAGGACGCCCTTGGGGTTTCTTT,CASSQGRPWGFF
NA,TRBD2,TRBJ2-1,TRBV7-9,TGTGCCAGCAGCTCCGGGACTAGGGCCTACAATGAGCAGTTCTTC,CASSSGTRAYNEQFF
many,NA,TRBJ1-1,TRBV7-2,TGTGCCAGCAGCTTAGTGGAGGACCTTTGGGGCACTGAAGCTTTCTTT,CASSLVEDLWGTEAFF
NA,TRBD2,TRBJ2-1,TRBV12-3/TRBV12-4,TGTGCCAGCAGTTTTGTTTTGATCGGGAGCGGGGGGGATGAGGTGAGCTCCTACAATGAGCAGTTCTTC,CASSFVLIGSGGDEVSSYNEQFF
few,TRBD2,TRBJ2-1,TRBV7-8,TGTGCCACCTCGTTCGGCGGGGGCTCCTACAATGAGCAGTTCTTC,CATSFGGGSYNEQFF
NA,NA,TRBJ1-5,TRBV7-6,TGTGCCAGCAGCCCGCAAGGGGAAGGGAATCAGCCCCAGCATTTT,CASSPQGEGNQPQHF
NA,NA,TRBJ1-2,TRBV7-8,TGTGCCAGCAGCAACGACCGAAACTATGGCTACACCTTC,CASSNDRNYGYTF
NA,TRBD1,TRBJ2-1,TRBV7-3,TGTGCCAGCAGCTCGGACGGGACAGGGTACTACAATGAGCAGTTCTTC,CASSSDGTGYYNEQFF
NA,TRBD1,TRBJ2-1,TRBV7-6,TGTGCTAGCAGCCTAGGACCCTTGGACAGGGTGAACAATGAGCAGTTCTTC,CASSLGPLDRVNNEQFF
NA,TRBD1,TRBJ2-2,TRBV9,TGTGCCAGCAGCGACACAGGGGGCAACGGGGAGCTGTTTTTT,CASSDTGGNGELFF
many,NA,TRBJ1-2,TRBV7-8,TGTGCCAGCAGCTTAATATACACAGGGAGGGATGGCTACACCTTC,CASSLIYTGRDGYTF
few,TRBD2,TRBJ2-7,TRBV6-5,TGTGCCAGCAGTTCGCCCGGACTAGTGCCCTACGAGCAGTACTTC,CASSSPGLVPYEQYF
NA,NA,TRBJ2-5,TRBV20-1,TGCAGTGCTAGATGGTCCGAACAAGAGACCCAGTACTTC,CSARWSEQETQYF
NA,NA,TRBJ2-2,TRBV14,TGTGCCAGCAGCCGCCGGCCTGGGGCACAGAGGACCGGGGAGCTGTTTTTT,CASSRRPGAQRTGELFF
once,NA,TRBJ1-6,TRBV4-1,TGCGCCAGCAGCCCCTGGGGGGAATCACCCCTCCACTTT,CASSPWGESPLHF
few,TRBD2,TRBJ2-3,TRBV7-9,TGTGCCAGCATAGCGGCGGGGGTTGATACGCAGTATTTT,CASIAAGVDTQYF
NA,TRBD1,TRBJ2-1,TRBV7-9,TGTGCCAGCAGCTTAAAAAAAGGGGGCATTGCCAATGAGCAGTTCTTC,CASSLKKGGIANEQFF
NA,TRBD2,TRBJ2-6,TRBV12-3/TRBV12-4,TGTGCCAGCAGACATTTCGGGGACTACCAGGACACATCCCCAAGAATGGCCAACGTCCTGACTTTC,CASRHFGDYQDTSPRMANVLTF
NA,NA,TRBJ1-1,TRBV5-1,TGCGCCAGCAGCTACGAGGCAGGGGTCACTGAAGCTTTCTTT,CASSYEAGVTEAFF
few,NA,TRBJ2-5,TRBV7-6,TGTGCCAGCAGCCCCCTAGCTTTGGGGGATTCGACCCAGTACTTC,CASSPLALGDSTQYF
few,NA,TRBJ2-3,TRBV4-2,TGTGCCAGCAGCCAAGGACAGCCTAGCACAGATACGCAGTATTTT,CASSQGQPSTDTQYF
few,NA,TRBJ2-7,TRBV19,TGTGCCAGTTCAGCAGTAGGGGTTCCCTCCTACGAGCAGTACTTC,CASSAVGVPSYEQYF
NA,NA,TRBJ2-4,TRBV4-1,TGTGCCAGCAGCCAAAACCCCAGTATCGTAGAGGGCCGGAACATTCAGTACTTC,CASSQNPSIVEGRNIQYF
NA,NA,TRBJ1-1,TRBV7-9,TGTGCCAGCAGCTTAGATCGTACGGCATCTGAAGCTTTCTTT,CASSLDRTASEAFF
NA,TRBD1,TRBJ1-1,TRBV7-9,TGTGCCAGCAGCTTATACGGGGGACAGGGGGACACTGAAGCTTTCTTT,CASSLYGGQGDTEAFF
NA,NA,TRBJ1-2,TRBV5-4,TGTGCCAGCAGCCAAGAGGAGGTTTATGGCTACACCTTC,CASSQEEVYGYTF
many,TRBD2,TRBJ2-2,TRBV7-6,TGTGCCAGCAGCTTAGTAGCGGGGATAGACACCGGGGAGCTGTTTTTT,CASSLVAGIDTGELFF
NA,TRBD1,TRBJ1-6,TRBV15,TGTGCCACCAGCAGAGGGGACAGCCGAGATTCACTCCTCCACTTT,CATSRGDSRDSLLHF
many,TRBD2,TRBJ2-3,TRBV5-6,TGTGCCAGCAGCTTTAAAGAACTAGCGGGGGCCTATGTCACAGATACGCAGTATTTT,CASSFKELAGAYVTDTQYF
NA,NA,TRBJ1-1,TRBV19,TGTGCCAGTAGTATAGATCCCCAGGGGAACACTGAAGCTTTCTTT,CASSIDPQGNTEAFF
NA,TRBD1,TRBJ2-7,TRBV2,TGTGCCAGCAGGGGACAGCCGACCTACGAGCAGTACTTC,CASRGQPTYEQYF
few,NA,TRBJ2-1,TRBV6-5,TGTGCCAGCAGTTACGGCACCCGTAGAAACTCCTACAATGAGCAGTTCTTC,CASSYGTRRNSYNEQFF
few,TRBD1,TRBJ2-2,TRBV14,TGTGCCAGCAGCGCTATGAGGGACAGCGCGAACACCGGGGAGCTGTTTTTT,CASSAMRDSANTGELFF
once,TRBD1,TRBJ1-3,TRBV7-9,TGTGCCAGCAGCCCACAGGGGATGGGGGACACCATATATTTT,CASSPQGMGDTIYF
many,NA,TRBJ1-1,TRBV7-6,TGTGCCAGCAGCTTAGAAGGGGTGGGCACTGAAGCTTTCTTT,CASSLEGVGTEAFF
few,NA,TRBJ1-5,TRBV27,TGTGCCAGCGGAACGTGGGACATAACTCAGCCCCAGCATTTT,CASGTWDITQPQHF
NA,NA,TRBJ1-5,TRBV5-1,TGCGCCAGCAGTATTGGGGTGCGGGAATCGGGTCAGCCCCAGCATTTT,CASSIGVRESGQPQHF
NA,NA,TRBJ1-1,TRBV9,TGTGCCAGCAGCGAGCCCTCTCGTGGGCCTGAAGCTTTCTTT,CASSEPSRGPEAFF
NA,TRBD1,TRBJ1-5,TRBV19,TGTGCCAGTAGCCCGGACAGGAACAATCAGCCCCAGCATTTT,CASSPDRNNQPQHF
NA,TRBD1,TRBJ1-4,TRBV6-2/TRBV6-3,TGTGCCAGCAGTTACGCCGGCAGGGGGCCTGGAGCAACTAATGAAAAACTGTTTTTT,CASSYAGRGPGATNEKLFF
NA,NA,TRBJ1-2,TRBV2,TGTGCCAGCCCGGACAGAAACTATGGCTACACCTTC,CASPDRNYGYTF
few,NA,TRBJ2-1,TRBV15,TGTGCCACCAGCTACCTGGGAGGCTCCTACAATGAGCAGTTCTTC,CATSYLGGSYNEQFF
few,NA,TRBJ2-1,TRBV5-6,TGTGCCAGCGATGGATTCCCCTACAATGAGCAGTTCTTC,CASDGFPYNEQFF
NA,NA,TRBJ2-7,TRBV7-9,TGTGCCAGCAGCTCACTGACAGGTTTGGAGCAGTACTTC,CASSSLTGLEQYF
NA,NA,TRBJ1-2,TRBV7-6,TGTGCCAGCAGCTTAGACAGGAACTATGGTAGCTACACCTTC,CASSLDRNYGSYTF
NA,TRBD1,TRBJ1-1,TRBV6-5,TGTGCCAGCAGGGTACAGGGGTACACTGAAGCTTTCTTT,CASRVQGYTEAFF
NA,TRBD2,TRBJ2-1,TRBV24-1,TGTGCCACCAGTGATCCGCTAGCGGGCGGCTACAATGAGCAGTTCTTC,CATSDPLAGGYNEQFF
many,NA,TRBJ2-5,TRBV7-8,TGTGCCAGCAGCTTTCCCGGGACACCTTCTCAAGGGGAGACCCAGTACTTC,CASSFPGTPSQGETQYF
NA,NA,TRBJ1-6,TRBV6-5,TGTGCCAGCAGTGCCGGGTTGGCACCCCTCCACTTT,CASSAGLAPLHF
NA,TRBD1,TRBJ1-1,TRBV19,TGTGCCAGTAGTATAGTCGGGACAGCTAACAATGAAGCTTTCTTT,CASSIVGTANNEAFF
many,NA,TRBJ2-7,TRBV7-6,TGTGCCAGCAGCTTAGCGGGGTCTTTCTACGAGCAGTACTTC,CASSLAGSFYEQYF
NA,TRBD2,TRBJ2-1,TRBV12-3/TRBV12-4,TGTGCCAGCAGGCCCGGGACTAGCGGGGGCGCTTACAATGAGCAGTTCTTC,CASRPGTSGGAYNEQFF
NA,NA,TRBJ2-5,TRBV20-1,TGCAGTGCTAGACCCGCTGGGACCCAGTACTTC,CSARPAGTQYF
NA,NA,TRBJ2-3,TRBV7-6,TGTGCCAGCAGCTTAAACCGGGGGCAGTATTTT,CASSLNRGQYF
few,NA,TRBJ2-5,TRBV27,TGTGCCAGCAGTCCCGGGTTTGGGTCCCAAGAGACCCAGTACTTC,CASSPGFGSQETQYF